This T cell receptor (beta chain) was captured by sequencing in a study of T cell repertoires in cytomegalovirus infection. Overall study findings and caveats: Predominance within the ex vivo response was attributable to HLA-C-restricted CMV-specific TCR beta clonotypes. Identification of carriers of CMV plus the relevant HLA was performed using cumulative public TCR beta family frequency.

V trimming: 3 bases; J trimming: 0 bases; junction bases outside the gene matches: 6. Germline CDR1 LNHDA, CDR2 SQIVND (reference sequence). The CDR3 spans 16 residues. One entry per CDR3 protein results from TCRdb running MiXCR on the reads. The table records about 360,000 distinct CDR3 sequences, about a sixth of them present only once. This clonotype has just a few counts. Antigen: not known. The genes are TRBV19 and TRBJ2-3, with 7 nucleotides matching TRBD1. The sequencing sample was made of PBMCs. The source of this sequence is a human donor in good health (CMV status not recorded). Some clones in this sample may be carry-over from other donors' samples. CDR3 in DNA: TGTGCCAGTAGTATCTCCGGGACAGCCAGCACAGATACGCAGTATTTT. It specifies CASSISGTASTDTQYF.